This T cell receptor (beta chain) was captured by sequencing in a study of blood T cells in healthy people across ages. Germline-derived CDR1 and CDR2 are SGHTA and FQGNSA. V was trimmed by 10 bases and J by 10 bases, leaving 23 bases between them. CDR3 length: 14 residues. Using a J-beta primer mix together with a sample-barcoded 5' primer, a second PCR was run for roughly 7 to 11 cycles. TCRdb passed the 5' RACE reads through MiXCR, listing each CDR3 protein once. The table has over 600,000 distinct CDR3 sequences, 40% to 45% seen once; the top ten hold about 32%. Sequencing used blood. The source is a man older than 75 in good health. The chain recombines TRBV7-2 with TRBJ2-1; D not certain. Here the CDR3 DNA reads TGTGCCACAACCAGGAGTATCCGGAATGAGGAGCAGTTCTTC. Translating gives CATTRSIRNEEQFF.